This T cell receptor beta chain originates from a study of T cells after yellow fever vaccination. Study in general: Preparation of fractions with low cell numbers was performed using SMART-Seq v4 Ultra Low Input.

To note about this clonotype: Its antigen remains unknown.

General observations from the study: Most primary-vaccination clones reappeared after the booster (about 95% CD4, 75% to 90% CD8). Weaker overall, the secondary response nonetheless peaked faster (day 5 versus 15).

TCRdb re-called the 5' RACE reads through MiXCR, storing one row per CDR3 protein. Of around 300,000 distinct CDR3 sequences listed, 4.1% are singletons. Germline CDR1 LGHNA, CDR2 YSLEER. This CDR3 has 16 amino acids. V lost 1 base to trimming and J lost 5 bases, with 14 bases between them. The chain couples TRBV4-3 to TRBJ1-4; D may be TRBD1 (5 bases). This TCR derives from a man aged 18 to 30 who received the YFV17D yellow fever vaccine. This sample comprised PBMCs, obtained 5 days after the yellow fever booster vaccination. The CDR3 nucleotides read TGCGCCAGCAGCCAAGGGGGGAAAGCGAGAAATGAAAAACTGTTTTTT. Its protein product is CASSQGGKARNEKLFF.